This entry lists 7 T cell receptor beta chains sequenced from one sample in a study of identical twins. TCRdb redid the calling of the 5' RACE reads with MiXCR, one entry per CDR3 protein. The sample contains hundreds of thousands of distinct CDR3 sequences, around 24% of which appear only once. In addition, the sample was reused for a study of T cells expressing NK-cell markers.

The source material was CD4+ T cells sorted from blood. Every receptor here comes from a woman aged 18 to 35 in good health.

Here the CDR3 reads CASTWDPQLNNEQFF. In DNA form, the CDR3 reads TGTGCCAGCACATGGGACCCACAGCTCAACAATGAGCAGTTCTTC. The chain recombines TRBV7-2 with TRBJ2-1; the D gene could be TRBD1 or TRBD2 (5 bases each). Germline V gene data show CDR1 as SGHTA and CDR2 as FQGNSA. V lost 7 bases and J 5 bases, leaving 18 bases between the germline ends. The CDR3 runs to 15 residues.

This clonotype was seen repeatedly, ten times or more. The chain links TRBV20-1 to TRBJ2-3; D unclear. V gave up 3 bases and J gave up 0 bases, with 4 bases separating them. The CDR3 has 12 residues. Germline loops: CDR1 DFQATT, CDR2 SNEGSKA (reference sequence). CDR3 protein: CSASGSTDTQYF. Here the CDR3 DNA reads TGCAGTGCTAGCGGGAGCACAGATACGCAGTATTTT.

This clonotype has at least ten counts. J is TRBJ2-1 and V is TRBV7-8, with 7 nucleotides matching TRBD1. V lost 5 bases to trimming and J lost 9 bases; unmatched junction nucleotides: 7. Germline V gene sequence: CDR1 SGHVS, CDR2 FQNEAQ. The CDR3 totals 13 residues. The CDR3 region is CASSRGTDGEQFF. Here the CDR3 DNA reads TGTGCCAGCAGCCGTGGGACAGATGGTGAGCAGTTCTTC.

This clonotype was seen many times. J is TRBJ1-5 and V is TRBV18, with 8 bases fitting TRBD1. The CDR3 spans 13 residues. The germline V gene encodes CDR1 KGHSH and CDR2 LQKENI. V was clipped by 8 bases and J by 5 bases; unmatched bases: 5. As DNA, the CDR3 is TGTGCCAGCAGCCCGACAGGGGATCAGCCCCAGCATTTT. Translated: CASSPTGDQPQHF.

Only a few counts were recorded for this clonotype. The chain uses TRBV5-1 and TRBJ1-1, with D unclear. Germline loops: CDR1 SGHRS, CDR2 YFSETQ. The CDR3 sequence is 16 residues long. V lost 0 bases to trimming and J lost 1 base, with 13 bases between them. The CDR3 reads CASSLGAALGNTEAFF. CDR3 DNA: TGCGCCAGCAGCTTGGGGGCAGCCTTGGGGAACACTGAAGCTTTCTTT.

The chain joins TRBV20-1 to TRBJ2-7, with D unclear. V was pared by 6 bases and J by 4 bases, with 19 bases between. The CDR3 totals 14 residues. Per the germline V gene, CDR1 is DFQATT and CDR2 is SNEGSKA (reference sequence). The CDR3, as DNA: TGCAGTGCCCCGTACACGGCCCGTTCATACGAGCAGTACTTC. Translation gives CSAPYTARSYEQYF.

This CDR3 is CASSLGLAGAEQFF. The CDR3 nucleotides are TGTGCCAGCAGCTTAGGTCTAGCGGGCGCTGAGCAGTTCTTC. The chain combines TRBV7-2 with TRBJ2-1; 8 bases agree with TRBD2. The V gene's germline CDR1 is SGHTA and CDR2 FQGNSA. The CDR3 length is 14 residues. V was pared by 1 base and J by 9 bases, with 5 bases of the junction left unmatched. The variable domain in full, completed from reference TRBV7-2 and TRBJ2-1, reads GAGVSQSPSNKVTEKGKDVELRCDPISGHTALYWYRQSLGQGLEFLIYFQGNSAPDKSGLPSDRFSAERTGGSVSTLTIQRTQQEDSAVYLCASSLGLAGAEQFFGPGTRLTVL.